Included here is one T cell receptor beta chain sequence, with context. This clonotype was seen a few times. Which antigen it targets is not known. No per-base quality is available; no much larger clone lies one base away. This entry is derived from a study of T cells in Graves' hyperthyroidism and ophthalmopathy (dated by TCRdb to between 2018 and 2021). Some background on the complete study: Peripheral blood samples were taken at the time of initial diagnosis, prior to any treatment. To identify TCR V-J signatures that set the groups apart, the researchers used a discovery cohort of approximately 98 patients, made up of around 42 with Graves' ophthalmopathy and 57 with stable Graves' hyperthyroidism. Prospective prediction of ophthalmopathy was tested in an independent validation cohort of some 20 hyperthyroidism patients and roughly 16 patients who later progressed to ophthalmopathy. The approximately 95 discovery patients were divided at random into training and test sets in a 7:3 ratio. In addition, the study compared T-cell repertoires in thyroid tissue and in blood from five or six Graves' hyperthyroidism patients. Once sampling was done, hyperthyroidism patients were given methimazole at a starting dose of 30 mg daily, whereas ophthalmopathy patients were given high-dose intravenous methylprednisolone. The paper reports TCR Vbeta CDR3 sequencing of over 120 peripheral blood samples: under 45 ophthalmopathy, under 85 hyperthyroidism and about 17 progressor patients.

Stable Graves' hyperthyroidism was defined as the absence of progression to ophthalmopathy over 18 months of follow-up. Hyperthyroidism patients were aged 18 to 65 years and newly diagnosed, with disease duration of less than 2 months. Any patient with an uncontrolled infection, another autoimmune disease, pregnancy or lactation was excluded. Diagnoses were based on clinical symptoms, serum thyroxine and TRAb, thyroid ultrasound and orbital computed tomography. PBMCs were isolated from more than 9 ml of fresh peripheral blood by Ficoll-Paque density gradient centrifugation. Trizol reagent was used to extract total RNA, and RNA quality was then checked on an Agilent 2100 Bioanalyzer. The TCR beta CDR3 regions were amplified from the RNA transcripts. The first round of RT-PCR for the TCR CDR3 was performed with the HTBI primer set and the Qiagen OneStep RT-PCR kit. A second multiplex PCR round built the libraries, followed by size selection and purification. Libraries were sequenced paired-end with 100 bp reads on an Illumina HiSeq2000. Processing in the source paper ran as follows. SOAPnuke was used to process the raw data, with reads discarded if the reads contained adapters or uncalled bases, had a mean Phred below 15, or lacked an exact constant-primer or identifier match. High-quality paired reads were merged using COPE v1.2.5, and each unique nucleotide sequence was defined as a clonotype. Clonotypes were aligned to IMGT TRBV, TRBD and TRBJ reference segments using MiTCR v1.1. Only V-J combinations with frequency above 0.0001, covering roughly 99% of repertoires, were analysed. A TCS score was defined as the ratio of F50 (clonal expansion) to E x V (chaos), with BLOSUM62-based TCRdist applied between CDR3 peptides within each V-J. Welch's t-statistics and random forest reduced around 520 V-J features to roughly 13, which were used in a naive Bayes classifier (R e1071). In-frame beta chains were kept once TCRdb had trimmed the public reads at Q25 with fastp and called clones with MiXCR. Here each entry gathers all rows of one CDR3 protein and keeps the most common genes and DNA. It is TCRdb's table, rather than the study itself, that gives the V and J calls and clone size. Counted in this sample were under 400,000 distinct CDR3 sequences; approximately 25% of them appeared once. The top ten clonotypes cover 73% of the sample.

Results and caveats for the whole study, not just this receptor: Most expanded thyroid clonotypes (frequency above 0.001) were also found in blood, which suggests that blood repertoires may mirror thyroid immune responses. In validation, progression to ophthalmopathy was predicted by the model with 70% to 71% sensitivity and 72.22% specificity, a median of approximately 6.5 months before onset. No statistical method was used to fix the sample size in advance, and group allocation was not hidden from the investigators. Ophthalmopathy was separated from stable hyperthyroidism by a 13 V-J signature model, with approximately 89% sensitivity and about 81% specificity obtained in cross-validation and 80%/75% obtained in testing.

What was sequenced was blood. This clonotype originated in a man in his forties or fifties with Graves' hyperthyroidism.

This receptor has the CDR3 CASSLWVNTEAFF. The DNA reads TGTGCCAGCAGCTTATGGGTGAACACTGAAGCTTTCTTT. The sequence links TRBV11-3 to TRBJ1-1, with the D gene not confidently named. Per the germline V gene, SGHNT is the CDR1 and YENEEA is the CDR2. V lost 2 bases and J lost 0 bases; the stretch between them is 4 bases long. There are 13 amino acids in the CDR3, from cysteine to phenylalanine inclusive. Of the read, only the CDR3 DNA is kept; its 39 bases are in frame from base 1.